This T cell receptor (beta chain) comes out of a study of T cells in Graves' hyperthyroidism and ophthalmopathy. Study conclusions and caveats: Blood held most thyroid clonotypes expanded above 0.001 frequency.

TCR beta CDR3 region amplification was performed from RNA transcripts. The primer set for the first-round RT-PCR of the TCR CDR3 was HTBI. TCRdb analysed the multiplex PCR reads with MiXCR anew, one entry per CDR3 protein. In the table there are under 400,000 distinct CDR3 sequences, about 15% of which are singletons. On this clonotype: Its matching antigen is unknown.

Clinicians diagnosed patients from clinical symptoms, serum thyroxine and TRAb, thyroid ultrasound and orbital computed tomography. This clonotype was sampled from a man aged 25-40 years with Graves' hyperthyroidism. What was sequenced was blood.

CDR3 bases: TGTGCCAGCAGTTTTCTGGGACTAGCGGGATACTCTGGGGCCAACGTCCTGACTTTC. As protein: CASSFLGLAGYSGANVLTF. The J gene is TRBJ2-6, the V gene TRBV12-3 or TRBV12-4, with TRBD2 matching 13 bases. This CDR3 is built from 19 residues. V lost 3 bases, J lost 0 bases, and 5 bases stayed unmatched.